The 28 T cell receptor beta chains presented below share a single source sample, sequenced in a study of blood T cell repertoires in COVID-19. The table came from immunoSEQ multiplex PCR; TCRdb's copy has only in-frame clones and leaves some out. The table records about 64,000 clones, 65% to 90% of them present only once. The sample comprised peripheral blood. Receptors were obtained from a woman aged 55-70 years with acute or convalescent COVID-19.

The DNA for the CDR3 is TGTGCCAGCAGACAGTACGGGGAGCTGTTTTTT. Its translation is CASRQYGELFF. V is TRBV7-9 and J is TRBJ2-2; D ambiguous. The ends were cut back, 6 bases at V and 7 bases at J, with 6 bases in the middle. In germline, CDR1 is SEHNR, CDR2 FQNEAQ (reference sequence). The CDR3 totals 11 residues.

This chain joins TRBV29-1 and TRBJ2-2, with TRBD2 identical over 10 bases. CDR3 length: 14 residues. Trimming cost V 6 bases and J 1 base; bases outside gene matches: 2. Germline V gene lookup returns CDR1 SQVTM and CDR2 ANQGSEA. CDR3 region: CSVKRGGNTGELFF. DNA for the CDR3: TGCAGCGTAAAGCGGGGGGGGAACACCGGGGAGCTGTTTTTT.

This chain links TRBV6-2 or TRBV6-3 with TRBJ1-2; no reliable D call. Germline V gene data show CDR1 as MNHEY and CDR2 as SVGEGT. The CDR3 has 14 residues. The V end was cut by 2 bases, the J end by 1 base, with 8 bases between. As DNA, the CDR3 is TGTGCCAGCAGTTACGAGGCGGGTAACTATGGCTACACCTTC. Protein sequence: CASSYEAGNYGYTF.

J is TRBJ1-1 and V is TRBV5-4, with 9 positions matching TRBD1. The CDR3 covers 14 residues. Per the germline V gene, CDR1 is SGHNT and CDR2 is YYREEE (reference sequence). V was clipped by 0 bases and J by 8 bases; unmatched bases: 5. The CDR3 protein is CASSLDRGQGEAFF. CDR3 DNA: TGTGCCAGCAGCTTGGACAGGGGGCAGGGAGAAGCTTTCTTT.

CDR3: CASSPSLTSSYEQYF. DNA of the CDR3: TGTGCCAGCAGCCCTAGCCTTACGAGCTCCTACGAGCAGTACTTC. The rearrangement uses TRBV3-1 (or the pseudogene TRBV3-2) and TRBJ2-7; maybe TRBD2 (5 bases). V was pared by 4 bases and J by 0 bases, with 13 bases between. CDR3 size: 15 residues. Germline CDR1 and CDR2: LGHDT and YNNKEL (reference sequence).

CDR3 sequence: CSASETGVTGELFF. CDR3 sequence (DNA): TGCAGTGCTAGTGAGACAGGGGTAACCGGGGAGCTGTTTTTT. J is TRBJ2-2 and V is TRBV20-1, with 8 positions matching TRBD1. The CDR3 runs 14 residues. The V segment lost 3 bases and the J segment 5 bases; nucleotides outside the gene matches: 5. Germline values: CDR1 DFQATT, CDR2 SNEGSKA (reference sequence).

This clone was observed a handful of times. V gene TRBV19 combines with J gene TRBJ2-5; weak D call: TRBD2 (6 bases). This CDR3 region has 18 residues. CDR1 LNHDA and CDR2 SQIVND come from the germline V gene (reference sequence). V lost 5 bases to trimming and J lost 4 bases, with 26 bases between them. CDR3 loop: CASSGVSGGTPSGETQYF. DNA for the CDR3: TGTGCCAGTAGTGGGGTGAGCGGCGGGACCCCTTCAGGAGAGACCCAGTACTTC.

The chain has TRBV7-2 and TRBJ1-3; D ambiguous. The germline V gene has CDR1 SGHTA and CDR2 FQGNSA. V shed 1 base and J shed 1 base, with 8 bases lying between them. This CDR3 region has 15 residues. The CDR3 coding sequence is TGTGCCAGCAGCTTAGTGGCTCTTTCTGGAAACACCATATATTTT. Residues: CASSLVALSGNTIYF.

This chain connects TRBV9 to TRBJ1-2, with a tentative D call TRBD1 (6 bases). The CDR3 spans 13 residues. CDR1 and CDR2 from the germline V gene are SGDLS and YYNGEE. The germline V and J ends were trimmed by 3 bases and 4 bases, with 10 bases remaining between them. For the CDR3, the DNA is TGTGCCAGCAGCGCGACAGGAGGCTATGGCTACACCTTC. Its protein is CASSATGGYGYTF.

This clone was recorded once. The rearrangement links TRBV19 to TRBJ1-4, with D unresolved. CDR3 length: 14 residues. Germline assignment: CDR1 LNHDA and CDR2 SQIVND (reference sequence). Trimming removed 8 bases from V and 8 bases from J, with 18 bases in between. The CDR3, as DNA: TGTGCCAGTTACCTCGGACGAGGGTACGAAAAACTGTTTTTT. Translated: CASYLGRGYEKLFF.

This sequence joins TRBV16 and TRBJ1-5, with 9 bases identical to TRBD1. This CDR3 has 17 residues. The germline gives CDR1 KGHSY, CDR2 FQNENV. The trim removed 1 base at V and 2 bases at J, leaving 6 bases unmatched. The CDR3 protein is CASSQFTGGIGNQPQHF. CDR3 nucleotides: TGTGCCAGCAGCCAATTTACAGGGGGCATAGGCAATCAGCCCCAGCATTTT.

J is TRBJ2-5 and V is TRBV2, with TRBD2 matching 14 bases. CDR3 length equals 13 residues. Germline values: CDR1 SNHLY, CDR2 FYNNEI. The junction had 0 bases not matched to a gene; V was cut back by 8 bases and J by 4 bases. For the CDR3, the DNA is TGTGCCAGCGGACTAGCGGGGGGAGAGACCCAGTACTTC. Protein: CASGLAGGETQYF.

The rearrangement uses TRBV7-2 and TRBJ1-1; 8 bases map to TRBD1. The germline V gene encodes CDR1 SGHTA and CDR2 FQGNSA. V trimming: 3 bases; J trimming: 3 bases; junction bases outside the gene matches: 0. The CDR3 spans 13 residues. The CDR3 DNA is TGTGCCAGCAGCTTGGACAGGGACACTGAAGCTTTCTTT. This encodes CASSLDRDTEAFF.

The rearrangement joins TRBV7-3 to TRBJ2-2, with D possibly being TRBD2 (6 bases). The CDR3 covers 13 residues. Germline V gene data show CDR1 as SGHTA and CDR2 as FQGTGA. V was clipped by 6 bases and J by 5 bases, with 10 bases between them. The CDR3 DNA follows: TGTGCCAGCAGGGAGGGAAGAACCGGGGAGCTGTTTTTT. Its protein product is CASREGRTGELFF.

The chain joins TRBV6-6 to TRBJ2-5; possibly TRBD2 for D (6 bases). This CDR3 has 14 residues. Germline V gives CDR1 MNHNY, CDR2 SVGAGI (reference sequence). Trimming took 5 bases from V and 2 from J, leaving 12 bases between them. The CDR3, as DNA: TGTGCCAGCAGTGACGGACTATTGCAAGAGACCCAGTACTTC. Translating it yields CASSDGLLQETQYF.

V is TRBV3-1 (or the pseudogene TRBV3-2) and J is TRBJ1-1, with D unresolved. CDR1 is LGHDT, CDR2 YNNKEL, per germline (reference sequence). V dropped 2 bases and J dropped 6 bases, with 16 bases sitting between them. The CDR3 spans 15 residues. As DNA, the CDR3 is TGTGCCAGCAGCCAAATCGTCCGGACGGGATCTGAAGCTTTCTTT. It is translated as CASSQIVRTGSEAFF.

The CDR3 protein is CASSSRALAMNTEAFF. The CDR3 bases are TGTGCCAGCAGCTCCCGGGCCCTAGCAATGAACACTGAAGCTTTCTTT. The chain employs TRBV7-8 and TRBJ1-1; no reliable D call. The germline V and J ends were trimmed by 4 bases and 0 bases, with 15 bases remaining between them. Germline lookup yields CDR1 SGHVS and CDR2 FQNEAQ. The CDR3 contains 16 residues.

Only one count was recorded for this clone. The chain is built from TRBV27 and TRBJ2-2; 10 nucleotides line up with TRBD2. The CDR3 contains 20 residues. Germline CDR1 reads MNHEY; CDR2 reads SMNVEV (reference sequence). Trimming took 2 bases from V and 4 from J; bases not matched to a gene: 16. The CDR3 reads CASSLRVLGAGGPGTGELFF. The CDR3 DNA is TGTGCCAGCAGTTTAAGGGTCTTAGGAGCGGGGGGGCCGGGCACCGGGGAGCTGTTTTTT.

J is TRBJ2-7 and V is TRBV5-1; TRBD2 matches 7 bases. CDR3 size: 17 residues. CDR1 and CDR2 from the germline V gene are SGHRS and YFSETQ. V dropped 1 base and J dropped 7; count of bases not matched to a gene: 17. CDR3 in amino acids: CASSLYRGGGDGGEQYF. The CDR3 DNA reads as TGCGCCAGCAGCTTGTATCGAGGAGGCGGCGACGGGGGGGAGCAGTACTTC.

The V call is TRBV9, the J call TRBJ1-2; 8 bases are a match to TRBD1. The CDR3 contains 15 residues. From germline, CDR1 is SGDLS and CDR2 YYNGEE. Germline trimming cut 2 bases from V and 5 bases from J; bases unmatched to any gene: 8. The CDR3 reads CASSVGTGLWYGYTF. The CDR3 nucleotides read TGTGCCAGCAGCGTCGGGACAGGTCTTTGGTATGGCTACACCTTC. The full variable domain, its missing parts supplied by reference TRBV9 and TRBJ1-2, is DSGVTQTPKHLITATGQRVTLRCSPRSGDLSVYWYQQSLDQGLQFLIQYYNGEERAKGNILERFSAQQFPDLHSELNLSSLELGDSALYFCASSVGTGLWYGYTFGSGTRLTVV.

The chain is built from TRBV9 and TRBJ2-3; 10 nucleotides agree with TRBD2. CDR1 and CDR2 from the germline V gene are SGDLS and YYNGEE. The CDR3 runs to 16 residues. With V trimmed by 3 bases and J by 3 bases, 7 bases remained unmatched. CDR3 nucleotide sequence: TGTGCCAGCAGCGCCCGGGGTAGCGGGGGGACAGATACGCAGTATTTT. Protein: CASSARGSGGTDTQYF.

This clone has just one count. The chain couples TRBV2 to TRBJ1-3; TRBD1 matches 10 bases. The CDR3 spans 14 residues. CDR1 is SNHLY and CDR2 is FYNNEI in the germline V gene. J lost 6 bases, V lost 6 bases, and 5 bases had no gene match. The CDR3 DNA follows: TGTGCCAGCAGGTTGACAGGGGGCGAAAACACCATATATTTT. Its protein is CASRLTGGENTIYF.

The chain has TRBV14 and TRBJ1-2, with TRBD1 as a possible D gene (6 bases). The CDR3 totals 15 residues. The V gene's germline CDR1 is SGHDN and CDR2 FVKESK. V was shortened by 4 bases and J by 0 bases, with 12 bases between the two germline ends. CDR3: CASSLGTLANYGYTF. The CDR3 nucleotides are TGTGCCAGCAGCCTAGGGACACTAGCTAACTATGGCTACACCTTC.

The chain employs TRBV15 and TRBJ1-5; maybe TRBD1 (6 bases). Germline V lookup: CDR1 LNHNV, CDR2 YYDKDF (reference sequence). The CDR3 is made up of 14 amino acids. V lost 0 bases and J lost 6, with 9 bases in between. CDR3 amino acids: CATSRDRGAQPQHF. CDR3 bases: TGTGCCACCAGCAGAGACAGGGGAGCTCAGCCCCAGCATTTT.

This clone was seen just once. The chain links TRBV10-2 to TRBJ1-5; 8 bases are a match to TRBD1. CDR1 and CDR2 from the germline V gene are WSHSY and SAAADI. The length of the CDR3 is 14 residues. Losses at the gene ends were 6 bases for V and 5 bases for J; bases not matched to a gene: 6. CDR3 protein: CASSTGGPDQPQHF. The DNA for the CDR3 is TGCGCCAGCAGCACAGGGGGACCGGATCAGCCCCAGCATTTT.

CDR3 sequence (DNA): TGTGCCAGCAGTGTCCGGGGGAACACTGAAGCTTTCTTT. Protein product: CASSVRGNTEAFF. The chain uses TRBV25-1 and TRBJ1-1; D is unresolved. Germline CDR1 and CDR2: MGHDK and SYGVNS. The CDR3 extends over 13 amino acids. V was shortened by 4 bases and J by 1 base, with 7 bases between the two germline ends.

This clone was counted between two and nine times. The rearrangement uses TRBV11-2 and TRBJ2-5, with D perhaps matching TRBD2 (5 bases). This CDR3 spans 12 amino acids. Per germline, CDR1 SGHAT and CDR2 FQNNGV. The V end was cut by 1 base, the J end by 5 bases, with 5 bases between. The CDR3: CASSLGRETQYF. The CDR3 DNA reads as TGTGCCAGCAGCTTAGGGAGGGAGACCCAGTACTTC.

The chain carries TRBV6-5 and TRBJ2-3, with TRBD2 identical over 8 bases. This CDR3 is built from 13 residues. V shed 2 bases and J 10 bases; nucleotides not matched to a gene: 5. Germline CDR1 MNHEY, CDR2 SVGAGI. The CDR3 loop reads CASSYGTSSAQYF. Here the CDR3 DNA reads TGTGCCAGCAGTTACGGGACTAGTTCGGCGCAGTATTTT.